The text below deals with one T cell receptor (beta chain). The CDR3 runs 16 residues. Germline V lookup: CDR1 SGHNT, CDR2 YYREEE (reference sequence). Germline trimming cut 3 bases from V and 6 bases from J; bases unmatched to any gene: 9. Using a J-beta primer mix together with a sample-barcoded 5' primer, a second PCR was run for about 6 to 12 cycles. TCRdb reprocessed the 5' RACE reads via MiXCR and lists one record per CDR3 protein. The data contain 750,000 to 950,000 distinct CDR3 sequences, roughly 26% of them seen just once; the ten biggest clones take up about 2.9%. This entry is derived from a study of blood T cells in healthy people across ages. This same sample was also part of a study on T cells of mothers and their children.

V gene TRBV5-4 combines with J gene TRBJ2-1, with TRBD1 matching over 10 bases. The specimen sequenced was blood. This TCR was sampled from a boy between 10 and 17 years old in good health. The chain's CDR3 is CASSSRGTGVSNEQFF. DNA of the CDR3: TGTGCCAGCAGCTCCCGCGGGACAGGGGTTAGCAATGAGCAGTTCTTC.